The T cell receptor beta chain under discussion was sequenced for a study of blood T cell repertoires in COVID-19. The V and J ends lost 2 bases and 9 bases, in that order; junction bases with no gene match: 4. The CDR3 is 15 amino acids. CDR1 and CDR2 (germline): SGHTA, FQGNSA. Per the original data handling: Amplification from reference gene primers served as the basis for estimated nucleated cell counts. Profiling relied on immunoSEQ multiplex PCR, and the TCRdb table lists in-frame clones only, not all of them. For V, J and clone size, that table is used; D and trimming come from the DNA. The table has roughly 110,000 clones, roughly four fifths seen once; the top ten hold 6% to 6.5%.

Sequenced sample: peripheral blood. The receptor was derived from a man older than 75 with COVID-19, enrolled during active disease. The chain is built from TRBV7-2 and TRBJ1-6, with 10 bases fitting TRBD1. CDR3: CASSLRGTGVSPLHF. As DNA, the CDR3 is TGTGCCAGCAGCTTAAGAGGGACAGGGGTTTCACCCCTCCACTTT.